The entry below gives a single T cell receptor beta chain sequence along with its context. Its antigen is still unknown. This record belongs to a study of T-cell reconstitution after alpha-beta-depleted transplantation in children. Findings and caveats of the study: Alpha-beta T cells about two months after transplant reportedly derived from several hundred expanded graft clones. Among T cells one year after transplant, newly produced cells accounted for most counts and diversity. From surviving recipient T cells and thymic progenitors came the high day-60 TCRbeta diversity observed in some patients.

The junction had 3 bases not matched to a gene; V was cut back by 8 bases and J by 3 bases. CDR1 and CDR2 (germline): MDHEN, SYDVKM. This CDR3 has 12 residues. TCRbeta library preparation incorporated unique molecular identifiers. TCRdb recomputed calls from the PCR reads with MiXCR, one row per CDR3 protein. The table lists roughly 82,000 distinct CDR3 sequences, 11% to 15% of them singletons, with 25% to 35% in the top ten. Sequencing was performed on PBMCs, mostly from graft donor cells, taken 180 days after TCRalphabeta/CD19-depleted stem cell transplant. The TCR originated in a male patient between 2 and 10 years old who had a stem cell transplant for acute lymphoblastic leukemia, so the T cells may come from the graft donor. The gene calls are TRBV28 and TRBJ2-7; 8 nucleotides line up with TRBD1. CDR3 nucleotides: TGTGCCAGCCGGGACAGGTACTACGAGCAGTACTTC. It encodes CASRDRYYEQYF. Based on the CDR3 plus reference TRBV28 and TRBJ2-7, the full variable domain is DVKVTQSSRYLVKRTGEKVFLECVQDMDHENMFWYRQDPGLGLRLIYFSYDVKMKEKGDIPEGYSVSREKKERFSLILESASTNQTSMYLCASRDRYYEQYFGPGTRLTVT.